This TCR beta chain was sequenced in a study of long-term antiretroviral therapy in people with HIV. Study-wide points: Narrower CDR3 length ranges marked HIV repertoires relative to controls.

The assay, immunoSEQ v3.0, was run at survey level. Each sample had sequencing targeting roughly 35,000-55,000 T-cell genomes. Sequencing used immunoSEQ multiplex PCR; TCRdb keeps in-frame clones, though not all of them. The data show about 33,000 clones, roughly 80% seen once. A note on this clone: Its target is unknown.

The CDR3 runs to 15 residues. CDR1 SGDLS and CDR2 YYNGEE come from the germline V gene. Trimming removed 0 bases at V and 3 bases at J, with 12 bases between. The TCR comes from a woman aged 45-59 years with HIV. The chain has TRBV9 and TRBJ1-2; no clear D gene. The sample in question was unsorted PBMCs, obtained 2 years after starting antiretroviral therapy. The CDR3 reads CASSVGGSLYYGYTF. The CDR3 nucleotides read TGTGCCAGCAGCGTAGGTGGCTCTCTGTACTATGGCTACACCTTC.